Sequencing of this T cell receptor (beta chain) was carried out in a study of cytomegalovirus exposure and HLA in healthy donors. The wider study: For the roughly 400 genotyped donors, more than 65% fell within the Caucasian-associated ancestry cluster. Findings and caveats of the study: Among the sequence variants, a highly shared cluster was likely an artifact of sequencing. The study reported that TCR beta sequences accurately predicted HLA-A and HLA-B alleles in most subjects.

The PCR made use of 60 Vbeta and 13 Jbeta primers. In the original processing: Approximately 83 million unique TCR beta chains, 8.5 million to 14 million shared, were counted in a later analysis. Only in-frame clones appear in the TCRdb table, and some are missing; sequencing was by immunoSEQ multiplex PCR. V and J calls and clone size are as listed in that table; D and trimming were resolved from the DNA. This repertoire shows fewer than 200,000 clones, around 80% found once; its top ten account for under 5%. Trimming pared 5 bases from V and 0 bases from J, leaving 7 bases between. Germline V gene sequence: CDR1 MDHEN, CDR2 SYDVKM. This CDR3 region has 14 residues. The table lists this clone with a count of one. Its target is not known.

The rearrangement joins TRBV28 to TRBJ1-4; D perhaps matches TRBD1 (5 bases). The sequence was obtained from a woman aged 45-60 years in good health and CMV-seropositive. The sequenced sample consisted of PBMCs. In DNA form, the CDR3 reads TGTGCCAGCAGTAGCAGGGCAACTAATGAAAAACTGTTTTTT. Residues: CASSSRATNEKLFF.